The clone carrying this T cell receptor (beta chain) was seen repeatedly, ten times or more. V was pared by 7 bases and J by 2 bases, with 4 bases of the junction left unmatched. There are 13 residues in the CDR3. Germline V gives CDR1 WSHSY, CDR2 SAAADI. Genomic DNA was the source, and TCR beta CDR3 was amplified from it by two-round multiplex PCR. Primers specific to each TRBV and TRBJ gene were used in first-round PCR. As the PCR entered its second round, universal primers were used. TCRdb reanalysed the multiplex PCR reads using MiXCR and keeps one entry per CDR3 protein. The sample includes about 16,000 distinct CDR3 sequences, around 40% of them seen just once. Peripheral blood, in approximately 6-milliliter volumes, was drawn at each of two time points. The entry originates in a study of prognosis after radiotherapy for stage I lung cancer. Overall study: Those with stage I non-small cell lung cancer who took part were enrolled between April 2018 and early 2019. Radiotherapy took the form of SBRT (3 to 5 fractions) with a biologically effective dose of at least 100 Gy.

The specimen comprised PBMCs, sampled before or after stereotactic body radiation therapy (not recorded which). The receptor was derived from a donor at least 50 years old with non-small cell lung cancer. The rearrangement joins TRBV10-2 to TRBJ1-2; 7 positions match TRBD1. For the CDR3, the DNA is TGCGCCAGCACTCGGGACAGAAACTATGGCTACACCTTC. It codes for CASTRDRNYGYTF.